Below, 24 T cell receptor beta chains from the same sample are listed, as sequenced in a study of blood T cell repertoires in COVID-19. TCRdb keeps only in-frame clones here, not all; method: immunoSEQ multiplex PCR. The sample has more than 100,000 clones, under 90% seen once. The sequencing input was peripheral blood. The receptor set was obtained from an older woman with active or convalescent COVID-19.

This clone has just one count. The rearrangement links TRBV5-1 to TRBJ2-1; 8 nucleotides match TRBD2. The CDR3 totals 12 residues. Germline loops: CDR1 SGHRS, CDR2 YFSETQ. V lost 5 bases to trimming and J lost 16 bases; unmatched junction nucleotides: 11. CDR3 sequence (DNA): TGCGCCAGCAGTTCTGTCGGGACTAGTCAATTCTTC. Protein sequence: CASSSVGTSQFF.

The chain combines TRBV28 with TRBJ1-5; D remains ambiguous. Germline loops: CDR1 MDHEN, CDR2 SYDVKM. V gave up 6 bases and J gave up 7 bases, with 10 bases separating them. The CDR3 has 12 residues. CDR3 region: CASRPQNQPQHF. In nucleotides, the CDR3 is TGTGCCAGCAGACCCCAGAACCAGCCCCAGCATTTT.

In this sample, this clone turned up a few times. The chain has TRBV14 and TRBJ2-1; 9 bases map to TRBD1. The germline gives CDR1 SGHDN, CDR2 FVKESK. This CDR3 contains 15 residues. V gave up 4 bases and J gave up 8 bases; unmatched junction bases: 9. CDR3 sequence: CASSLTGQGIHEQFF. CDR3 DNA sequence: TGTGCCAGCAGCCTTACGGGACAGGGTATCCATGAGCAGTTCTTC.

The chain links TRBV9 to TRBJ2-3, with D perhaps matching TRBD2 (7 bases). The CDR3 spans 16 residues. Trimming took 2 bases from V and 8 from J, leaving 21 bases between them. Germline CDR1 SGDLS, CDR2 YYNGEE. The CDR3, as DNA: TGTGCCAGCAGCGTTGACGAGGGGGGGCGATCAAGTACGCAGTATTTT. Its translation: CASSVDEGGRSSTQYF.

V gene TRBV3-1 (or the pseudogene TRBV3-2) combines with J gene TRBJ1-1; D perhaps matches TRBD1 (5 bases). The CDR3 has 14 residues. The ends were cut back, 6 bases at V and 2 bases at J, with 13 bases in the middle. Per the germline V gene, CDR1 is LGHDT and CDR2 is YNNKEL (reference sequence). The CDR3 loop is CASRPIGVNTEAFF. The CDR3 DNA reads as TGTGCCAGCAGGCCTATAGGGGTTAACACTGAAGCTTTCTTT.

There are many counts of this clone. This rearrangement joins TRBV7-9 to TRBJ2-5, with no clear D. Trimming removed 6 bases from V and 2 bases from J, with 4 bases in between. This CDR3 is 11 amino acids long. CDR1 is SEHNR and CDR2 is FQNEAQ in the germline V gene (reference sequence). The CDR3 loop is CASSRQETQYF. CDR3 nucleotides: TGTGCCAGCAGTCGGCAAGAGACCCAGTACTTC. Together with reference TRBV7-9 and TRBJ2-5, the CDR3 gives the full variable domain: DTGVSQNPRHKITKRGQNVTFRCDPISEHNRLYWYRQTLGQGPEFLTYFQNEAQLEKSRLLSDRFSAERPKGSFSTLEIQRTEQGDSAMYLCASSRQETQYFGPGTRLLVL.

The chain is built from TRBV19 and TRBJ2-1, with 8 bases identical to TRBD2. CDR1 and CDR2 (germline): LNHDA, SQIVND (reference sequence). V lost 1 base and J lost 7; bases outside the gene matches: 6. CDR3 length equals 15 residues. CDR3 protein: CASSIVDGRGNEQFF. CDR3 nucleotide sequence: TGTGCCAGTAGTATAGTTGACGGGAGGGGGAATGAGCAGTTCTTC. The entire variable domain, with the rest obtained from reference TRBV19 and TRBJ2-1, is as follows: DGGITQSPKYLFRKEGQNVTLSCEQNLNHDAMYWYRQDPGQGLRLIYYSQIVNDFQKGDIAEGYSVSREKKESFPLTVTSAQKNPTAFYLCASSIVDGRGNEQFFGPGTRLTVL.

This clone was observed a single time. The chain uses TRBV3-1 (or the pseudogene TRBV3-2) and TRBJ2-5; no reliable D call. Trimming took off 6 bases at V and 5 bases at J, with 10 bases between the two ends. Per germline, CDR1 LGHDT and CDR2 YNNKEL (reference sequence). The CDR3 spans 12 residues. The chain's CDR3 is CASRSDGETQYF. DNA for the CDR3: TGTGCCAGCAGAAGCGACGGGGAGACCCAGTACTTC.

This rearrangement joins TRBV5-4 to TRBJ1-1, with no clear D. Per germline, CDR1 SGHNT and CDR2 YYREEE (reference sequence). CDR3 length equals 13 residues. V lost 4 bases and J 4 bases, leaving 11 bases between the germline ends. This CDR3 reads CASSIQRGTEAFF. Written as DNA, the CDR3 is TGTGCCAGCAGCATCCAGCGAGGCACTGAAGCTTTCTTT.

This rearrangement joins TRBV18 to TRBJ2-5; 7 bases are a match to TRBD2. V lost 2 bases to trimming and J lost 2 bases; unmatched junction nucleotides: 5. This CDR3 comprises 15 residues. Germline V CDR1 and CDR2: KGHSH, LQKENI. In DNA, the CDR3 is TGTGCCAGCTCACCATACGGACTAGGTCAAGAGACCCAGTACTTC. Translating gives CASSPYGLGQETQYF.

V is TRBV19 and J is TRBJ2-3; D is possibly TRBD1 (6 bases). The V end was cut by 8 bases, the J end by 3 bases, with 12 bases between. The length of the CDR3 is 13 residues. From germline, CDR1 is LNHDA and CDR2 SQIVND (reference sequence). The CDR3 loop is CASAYTGTDTQYF. The CDR3 DNA sequence: TGTGCCAGTGCATACACAGGGACAGATACGCAGTATTTT.

The chain joins TRBV29-1 to TRBJ1-1; D might be TRBD1 (5 bases). V lost 6 bases to trimming and J lost 0 bases, with 14 bases between them. The CDR3 covers 14 residues. The germline gives CDR1 SQVTM, CDR2 ANQGSEA. CDR3: CSVVIQEMNTEAFF. The CDR3 bases are TGCAGCGTGGTAATACAGGAAATGAACACTGAAGCTTTCTTT. Together with reference TRBV29-1 and TRBJ1-1, the CDR3 gives the full variable domain: SAVISQKPSRDICQRGTSLTIQCQVDSQVTMMFWYRQQPGQSLTLIATANQGSEATYESGFVIDKFPISRPNLTFSTLTVSNMSPEDSSIYLCSVVIQEMNTEAFFGQGTRLTVV.

This chain links TRBV6-5 with TRBJ2-5; D is possibly TRBD2 (7 bases). Deletions cut 2 bases from V and 7 bases from J, with 17 bases between. This CDR3 region has 15 residues. Germline V gene sequence: CDR1 MNHEY, CDR2 SVGAGI. The CDR3 sequence is CASSYRGGALGTQYF. The CDR3 DNA follows: TGTGCCAGCAGTTACAGGGGGGGGGCCCTCGGGACCCAGTACTTC.

The chain links TRBV5-1 to TRBJ1-2; a weak D match, TRBD1 (5 bases). The CDR3 length is 13 residues. V lost 4 bases and J lost 4, with 11 bases in between. Germline-derived CDR1 and CDR2 are SGHRS and YFSETQ. CDR3 protein: CASSPQGSYGYTF. The CDR3 DNA is TGCGCCAGCAGCCCCCAGGGAAGCTATGGCTACACCTTC. The whole variable domain, filled in from reference TRBV5-1 and TRBJ1-2, reads KAGVTQTPRYLIKTRGQQVTLSCSPISGHRSVSWYQQTPGQGLQFLFEYFSETQRNKGNFPGRFSGRQFSNSRSEMNVSTLELGDSALYLCASSPQGSYGYTFGSGTRLTVV.

This clone was found a few times. The chain uses TRBV5-1 and TRBJ1-3, with D maybe TRBD1 (5 bases). Looked up from germline, CDR1 is SGHRS and CDR2 is YFSETQ. V lost 0 bases and J 2 bases, leaving 6 bases between the germline ends. This CDR3 has 14 amino acids. The CDR3 DNA reads as TGCGCCAGCAGCTTGGGCAGGGCTGGAAACACCATATATTTT. Its protein product is CASSLGRAGNTIYF.

The rearrangement joins TRBV7-2 to TRBJ1-1; D is perhaps TRBD1 (6 bases). Germline V gene lookup returns CDR1 SGHTA and CDR2 FQGNSA. V lost 2 bases to trimming and J lost 5 bases, with 9 bases between them. The CDR3 spans 13 residues. Here the CDR3 DNA reads TGTGCCAGCAGCTTAACGCAGGGGACTGAAGCTTTCTTT. Protein sequence: CASSLTQGTEAFF.

The rearrangement joins TRBV18 to TRBJ2-7; D may be TRBD2 (5 bases). The CDR3 totals 11 residues. Germline V gene lookup returns CDR1 KGHSH and CDR2 LQKENI. The germline V and J ends were trimmed by 6 bases and 3 bases, with 6 bases remaining between them. The CDR3 DNA reads TGTGCCAGCTCCGGGGACTACGAGCAGTACTTC. Encoded protein: CASSGDYEQYF.

CDR3 protein: CASSPVAGYNEQFF. For the CDR3, the DNA is TGTGCCAGCAGCCCCGTAGCGGGGTACAATGAGCAGTTCTTC. The chain employs TRBV7-2 and TRBJ2-1; 8 nucleotides line up with TRBD2. J lost 4 bases, V lost 5 bases, and 4 bases had no gene match. Germline lookup yields CDR1 SGHTA and CDR2 FQGNSA. The CDR3 totals 14 residues.

This chain connects TRBV5-1 to TRBJ2-7, with D perhaps matching TRBD2 (5 bases). This CDR3 is built from 13 residues. Germline V gene data show CDR1 as SGHRS and CDR2 as YFSETQ. V shed 3 bases and J shed 7 bases, with 14 bases lying between them. The CDR3 reads CASSSIPEGEQYV. CDR3 DNA sequence: TGCGCCAGCAGCTCGATCCCTGAGGGTGAGCAGTACGTC.

The chain couples TRBV3-1 (or the pseudogene TRBV3-2) to TRBJ2-5, with TRBD1 matching over 10 bases. CDR1 and CDR2 (germline): LGHDT, YNNKEL (reference sequence). J was trimmed by 2 bases and V by 2 bases; bases with no gene match: 5. CDR3 size: 16 residues. CDR3 in amino acids: CASSQRDRGDQETQYF. The CDR3 nucleotides read TGTGCCAGCAGCCAACGGGACAGGGGAGATCAAGAGACCCAGTACTTC.

This rearrangement joins TRBV3-1 (or the pseudogene TRBV3-2) to TRBJ2-1; 7 bases are a match to TRBD2. Germline V lookup: CDR1 LGHDT, CDR2 YNNKEL (reference sequence). J lost 3 bases, V lost 4 bases, and 9 bases had no gene match. This CDR3 region has 16 residues. The CDR3 coding sequence is TGTGCCAGCAGCCCACCCAGCGGGAACATCTACAATGAGCAGTTCTTC. Protein product: CASSPPSGNIYNEQFF.

This sequence joins TRBV2 and TRBJ2-3; 15 nucleotides align to TRBD2. With 6 bases clipped from V and 5 bases from J, the junction kept 6 bases outside the gene matches. The length of the CDR3 is 16 residues. CDR1 and CDR2 (germline): SNHLY, FYNNEI. CDR3 residues: CASRKGLAGGGDTQYF. The CDR3 nucleotides are TGTGCCAGCAGGAAGGGACTAGCGGGAGGTGGAGATACGCAGTATTTT.

The rearrangement links TRBV29-1 to TRBJ1-5; the match to TRBD1 covers 8 bases. Looked up from germline, CDR1 is SQVTM and CDR2 is ANQGSEA. V gave up 7 bases and J gave up 5 bases; unmatched junction bases: 10. The CDR3 extends over 14 amino acids. CDR3 amino acids: CSARTGTAHQPQHF. The CDR3 DNA is TGCAGCGCCCGGACAGGGACGGCCCATCAGCCCCAGCATTTT.

The chain recombines TRBV30 with TRBJ1-3, with 7 nucleotides matching TRBD1. The V and J ends lost 3 bases and 8 bases, in that order; junction bases with no gene match: 13. Germline CDR1 and CDR2: GTSNPN and SVGIG (reference sequence). This CDR3 contains 15 residues. CDR3 in DNA: TGTGCCTGGAGGCCACGAGACAGGGCTCTACACACCATATATTTT. It codes for CAWRPRDRALHTIYF. Combining the CDR3 with reference TRBV30 and TRBJ1-3 gives the whole variable domain SQTIHQWPATLVQPVGSPLSLECTVEGTSNPNLYWYRQAAGRGLQLLFYSVGIGQISSEVPQNLSASRPQDRQFILSSKKLLLSDSGFYLCAWRPRDRALHTIYFGEGSWLTVV.